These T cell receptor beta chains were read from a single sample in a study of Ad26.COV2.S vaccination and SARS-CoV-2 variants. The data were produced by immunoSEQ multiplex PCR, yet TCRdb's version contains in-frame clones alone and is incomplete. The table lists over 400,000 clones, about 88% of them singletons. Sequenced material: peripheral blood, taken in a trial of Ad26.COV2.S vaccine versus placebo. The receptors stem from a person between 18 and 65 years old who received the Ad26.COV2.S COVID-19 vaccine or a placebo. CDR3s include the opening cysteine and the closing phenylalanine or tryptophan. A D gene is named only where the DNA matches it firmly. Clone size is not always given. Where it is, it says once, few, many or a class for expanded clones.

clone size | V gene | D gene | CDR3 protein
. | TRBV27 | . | CATRQTVNTEAFF
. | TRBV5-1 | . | CASSLGSVSGGELFF
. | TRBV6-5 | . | CASSLAGTAYNSPLHF
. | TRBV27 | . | CASNFAGAGTEAFF
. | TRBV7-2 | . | CASSSPRENTEAFF
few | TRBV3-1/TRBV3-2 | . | CASSHGATDTQYF
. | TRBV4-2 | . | CASSQSGSPYGYTF
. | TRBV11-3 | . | CASSFGGSTDTQYF
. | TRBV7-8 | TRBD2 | CASSRSGGAYNEQFF
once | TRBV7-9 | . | CASSLQRGNEKLFF
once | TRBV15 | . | CATSRVVGAYEQYF
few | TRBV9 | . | CASSPSPDEKLFF
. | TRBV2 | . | CASSVTGNLDGYTF
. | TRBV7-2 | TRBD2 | CASSFLVPLAGGNEQFF
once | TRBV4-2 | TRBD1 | CASSPLGDRGIYEQYF
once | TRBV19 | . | CASSLRAQNTGELFF
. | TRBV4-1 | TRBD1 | CASEPGQGAREQYF
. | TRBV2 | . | CASSEVASGNTIYF
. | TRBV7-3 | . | CASSTYTGELFF
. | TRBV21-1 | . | CASTAKDRSWQPQHF
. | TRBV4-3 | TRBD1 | CASSHRRPGQGTTGELFF
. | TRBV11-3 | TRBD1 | CASSSQQGFDEQFF
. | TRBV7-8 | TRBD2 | CASSRDYLQETQYF
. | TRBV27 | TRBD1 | CASKPGQASNYGYTF
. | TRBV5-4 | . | CASSGQNTGELFF
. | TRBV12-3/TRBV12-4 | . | CASMPAFPGELFF
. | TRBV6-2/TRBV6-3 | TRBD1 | CASSHSRPGQGYTF
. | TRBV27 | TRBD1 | CASSARQGREETQYF
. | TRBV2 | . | CASSELNLNSPLHF
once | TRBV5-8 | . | CASSLVDSGFTDTQYF
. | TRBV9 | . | CASSVGGRENYGYTF
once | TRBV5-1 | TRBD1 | CASSLEGAVTEAFF
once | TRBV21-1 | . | CASSKAEGPDSGDNEKLFF
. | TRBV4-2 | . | CASSQVAGRERFYSNQPQHF
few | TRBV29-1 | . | CSVESTRRGETQYF
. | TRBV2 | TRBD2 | CASSTRGGSTDTQYF
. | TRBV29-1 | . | CSVKHQGISSYNEQFF
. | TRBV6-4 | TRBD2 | CASSDSSGGADTQYF
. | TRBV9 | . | CASSVGWGLNTEAFF
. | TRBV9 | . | CASSVSLTSYGYTF
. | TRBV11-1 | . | CASSLGGGSSTDTQYF